The entry that follows covers one T cell receptor beta chain sequence. Its antigen is unidentified. PCR used 60 Vbeta primers and 13 Jbeta primers. Method: immunoSEQ multiplex PCR; TCRdb's copy keeps in-frame clones and lacks some. The sample shows approximately 150,000 clones, roughly three quarters of them seen only once. The data originate from a study of cytomegalovirus exposure and HLA in healthy donors. Study-level results: Reportedly, a later analysis found an Asian-associated ancestry cluster had fewer N-insertions than the roughly 700-donor mean. A classifier reportedly called cytomegalovirus status with high sensitivity and specificity. In vitro work confirmed that a few CMV-associated chains recognize CMV antigens.

This CDR3 region has 14 residues. V dropped 1 base and J dropped 2 bases, with 9 bases sitting between them. Per the germline V gene, CDR1 is SGHRS and CDR2 is YFSETQ. The rearrangement joins TRBV5-1 to TRBJ2-5; D might be TRBD1 (6 bases). This receptor was taken from a female donor in good health and CMV-seronegative. Sequencing input: PBMCs. The CDR3 loop reads CASSLRGRQETQYF. The CDR3 nucleotides are TGCGCCAGCAGCTTGAGGGGGAGACAAGAGACCCAGTACTTC. The full variable domain, its missing parts supplied by reference TRBV5-1 and TRBJ2-5, is KAGVTQTPRYLIKTRGQQVTLSCSPISGHRSVSWYQQTPGQGLQFLFEYFSETQRNKGNFPGRFSGRQFSNSRSEMNVSTLELGDSALYLCASSLRGRQETQYFGPGTRLLVL.